The entry below describes one TCR beta chain. Its specificity is unknown. Germline V gene sequence: CDR1 SGHVS, CDR2 FQNEAQ. The CDR3 is made up of 15 amino acids. The protocol was immunoSEQ multiplex PCR, while the TCRdb copy is restricted to in-frame clones and leaves out a portion. The sample yields around 6,400 clones, around 80% seen once. This entry belongs to a study of OX40 agonist ivuxolimab in advanced cancers. Looking at the study overall: Ivuxolimab was delivered to patients intravenously every 2 weeks at doses spanning 0.01 to 10 mg/kg. Dose-escalation subjects each had hepatocellular carcinoma, melanoma, renal cell or head and neck cancer. Regarding the study as a whole: At 0.1 to 3.0 mg/kg, CD4+ and CD8+ blood T cells expanded clonally by week 6. Those patients achieving a partial response at 0.1-3.0 mg/kg showed among the lowest clonal expansion.

The sequence derives from an adult with an advanced solid tumor such as melanoma, head and neck, liver or kidney cancer. The sample consisted of CD4+ or CD8+ T cells sorted from blood, taken in a trial of the OX40 agonist ivuxolimab. This chain links TRBV7-8 with TRBJ2-5; possible D gene TRBD2, 5 bases. The J call is uncertain, as TRBJ2-7 better fits the DNA end. CDR3 DNA: TGTGCCAGCAGCTCACCCTTGGGGAGCACCGACGAGCAGTACTTC. The encoded protein is CASSSPLGSTDEQYF.